This passage covers 29 T cell receptor beta chains from one sample sequenced in a study of early T cells in non-severe SARS-CoV-2 infection. TCRdb used MiXCR to reprocess the 5' RACE reads, holding one entry per CDR3 protein. The repertoire holds about 64,000 distinct CDR3 sequences, with roughly 12% as singletons. Sequenced here: whole blood, sampled at baseline. The receptors come from an adult who was a healthcare worker with PCR-confirmed SARS-CoV-2 infection or an uninfected control (not recorded which).

This clonotype has a count of ten or more. The CDR3 region is CASSPQRDKSSYEQYF. In nucleotides, the CDR3 is TGTGCCAGCAGCCCACAAAGGGACAAGAGCTCCTACGAGCAGTACTTC. The chain uses TRBV7-8 and TRBJ2-7; TRBD1 might be the D (6 bases). CDR1 SGHVS and CDR2 FQNEAQ come from the germline V gene. The CDR3 runs to 16 residues. Trimming removed 5 bases from V and 0 bases from J, with 17 bases in between.

This chain links TRBV7-2 with TRBJ2-3; D remains unclear. This CDR3 region has 16 residues. Germline V gene lookup returns CDR1 SGHTA and CDR2 FQGNSA. The V end lost 4 bases, the J end lost 0 bases, and 14 bases lay between the germline ends. The CDR3 loop is CASSSRTDSSTDTQYF. CDR3 DNA: TGTGCCAGCAGCTCCCGAACAGATTCTAGCACAGATACGCAGTATTTT.

This chain connects TRBV12-3 or TRBV12-4 to TRBJ1-1; TRBD1 aligns across 8 bases. The CDR3 is 15 residues long. V gave up 5 bases and J gave up 2 bases; unmatched junction bases: 7. CDR3 DNA: TGTGCCAGCAGTCCCCAGACAGGGGTTAACACTGAAGCTTTCTTT. This codes for CASSPQTGVNTEAFF.

This chain's CDR3 is CASSVGGLAAPQETQYF. Written as DNA, the CDR3 is TGTGCCAGCAGCGTAGGGGGACTAGCGGCTCCTCAAGAGACCCAGTACTTC. V usage is TRBV9 and J usage is TRBJ2-5; TRBD2 matches 11 bases. V dropped 0 bases and J dropped 2; count of bases not matched to a gene: 6. This CDR3 region has 17 residues. Germline-derived CDR1 and CDR2 are SGDLS and YYNGEE.

This clonotype was observed a few times. V is TRBV11-2 and J is TRBJ2-7; D not resolved. Trimming stripped 0 bases from V and 6 bases from J, with 12 bases between. Per the germline V gene, CDR1 is SGHAT and CDR2 is FQNNGV. The CDR3 loop spans 14 amino acids. CDR3 sequence: CASSLELVGVEQYF. DNA of the CDR3: TGTGCCAGCAGCTTAGAGCTAGTTGGGGTCGAGCAGTACTTC.

This chain joins TRBV5-5 and TRBJ1-2, with 7 bases that match TRBD1. The CDR3 runs 16 residues. The V and J ends lost 2 bases and 0 bases, in that order; junction bases with no gene match: 7. Germline V gene sequence: CDR1 SGHKS, CDR2 YYEKEE (reference sequence). CDR3 sequence: CASSFRDSLTNYGYTF. CDR3 in DNA: TGTGCCAGCAGCTTCCGGGACAGCCTAACTAACTATGGCTACACCTTC.

The table lists this clonotype with a few counts. The chain is built from TRBV6-5 and TRBJ2-5; D gene unclear. The germline V gene has CDR1 MNHEY and CDR2 SVGAGI. Trimming shortened V by 6 bases and J by 2 bases, and 10 bases separated the two germline ends. The CDR3 is made up of 13 amino acids. In DNA, the CDR3 is TGTGCCAGCAGACCACAAATACAAGAGACCCAGTACTTC. Encoded protein: CASRPQIQETQYF.

The chain recombines TRBV11-2 with TRBJ1-2, with 9 positions matching TRBD1. The germline V gene encodes CDR1 SGHAT and CDR2 FQNNGV. Trimming removed 4 bases from V and 5 bases from J; junction bases left unmatched: 11. CDR3 length equals 16 residues. The CDR3: CASSSLNPGTGYGYTF. In nucleotides, the CDR3 is TGTGCCAGCAGCTCCCTTAATCCCGGGACAGGGTATGGCTACACCTTC.

This chain connects TRBV4-1 to TRBJ2-2; D is unresolved. The CDR3 runs to 15 residues. Germline assignment: CDR1 MGHRA and CDR2 YSYEKL. V lost 4 bases and J 4 bases, leaving 13 bases between the germline ends. The DNA of the CDR3 is TGCGCCAGCAGCCCTTCAGGCGGCGCCACCGGGGAGCTGTTTTTT. Translated, it gives CASSPSGGATGELFF.

This clonotype was counted only a few times. The V gene is TRBV4-3, the J gene TRBJ2-5; the match to TRBD2 covers 11 bases. The CDR3 length is 17 residues. Germline assignment: CDR1 LGHNA and CDR2 YSLEER. V lost 0 bases to trimming and J lost 3 bases; unmatched junction nucleotides: 6. The CDR3 spells CASSQDYGTSGKETQYF. The DNA for the CDR3 is TGCGCCAGCAGCCAAGATTATGGGACTAGCGGAAAAGAGACCCAGTACTTC.

The rearrangement joins TRBV5-5 to TRBJ1-5, with D possibly TRBD1 on 5 matching bases. V lost 4 bases, J lost 4 bases, and 18 bases lay in between. The CDR3 runs to 16 residues. The germline CDR1 and CDR2 sequences are SGHKS and YYEKEE (reference sequence). The CDR3, as DNA: TGTGCCAGCAGCGTTTCCGGGGCCATCACGAATCAGCCCCAGCATTTT. It is translated as CASSVSGAITNQPQHF.

This clonotype was recorded at least ten times. The chain has TRBV4-2 and TRBJ2-2; no clear D. V gave up 0 bases and J gave up 1 base, with 9 bases separating them. This CDR3 has 16 amino acids. Germline loops: CDR1 LGHNA, CDR2 YNFKEQ. CDR3 nucleotide sequence: TGTGCCAGCAGCCAAGAAGAGACACAGAACACCGGGGAGCTGTTTTTT. Its translation is CASSQEETQNTGELFF.

This clonotype was observed at least ten times. This rearrangement joins TRBV20-1 to TRBJ2-2; D possibly matches TRBD1 or TRBD2 (5 bases each). Germline V lookup: CDR1 DFQATT, CDR2 SNEGSKA (reference sequence). The CDR3 totals 13 residues. The ends were cut back, 4 bases at V and 8 bases at J, with 14 bases in the middle. The DNA for the CDR3 is TGCAGTGCTAACCCTTCCGGGACGGGGGAGCTGTTTTTT. Encoded protein: CSANPSGTGELFF.

The genes are TRBV5-1 and TRBJ2-3, with TRBD1 matching over 7 bases. The CDR3 is 15 residues long. Germline lookup yields CDR1 SGHRS and CDR2 YFSETQ. Unmatched junction bases numbered 6, after V lost 5 bases and J lost 0 bases. The CDR3 protein is CASSDRTGSTDTQYF. The CDR3 nucleotides are TGCGCCAGCAGTGACCGGACAGGTAGCACAGATACGCAGTATTTT.

The V gene is TRBV5-1, the J gene TRBJ2-7, with D perhaps matching TRBD2 (6 bases). The germline V gene has CDR1 SGHRS and CDR2 YFSETQ. The CDR3 is 15 residues long. V lost 0 bases to trimming and J lost 5 bases, with 15 bases between them. The CDR3 sequence: CASSLGLGLANEQYF. The CDR3 DNA sequence: TGCGCCAGCAGCTTGGGCCTGGGTCTAGCGAACGAGCAGTACTTC.

In this sample, this clonotype turned up many times. The chain combines TRBV9 with TRBJ2-3, with 9 bases identical to TRBD1. The CDR3 has 15 residues. Trimming removed 7 bases from V and 4 bases from J; junction bases left unmatched: 10. CDR1 SGDLS and CDR2 YYNGEE come from the germline V gene. CDR3 sequence (DNA): TGTGCCAGCGCAGAGGGACAGGGTAAATCAGATACGCAGTATTTT. Protein sequence: CASAEGQGKSDTQYF.

Only a few counts were recorded for this clonotype. The chain combines TRBV11-2 with TRBJ1-2; D gene unclear. Germline V gives CDR1 SGHAT, CDR2 FQNNGV. This CDR3 is built from 16 residues. V lost 5 bases and J 8 bases, leaving 24 bases between the germline ends. In DNA form, the CDR3 reads TGTGCCAGCAGCCAATCCGTTGAAGCCTGGGCGAGCGGCTACACCTTC. The encoded protein is CASSQSVEAWASGYTF.

The V gene is TRBV9, the J gene TRBJ2-2; a weak D match, TRBD2 (6 bases). Germline V gene lookup returns CDR1 SGDLS and CDR2 YYNGEE. This CDR3 comprises 13 residues. With 2 bases removed from V and 6 bases from J, the gap between germline ends came to 8 bases. CDR3 sequence reads: CASSVGGAGELFF. The CDR3, as DNA: TGTGCCAGCAGCGTCGGAGGGGCCGGGGAGCTGTTTTTT.

This clonotype was observed a handful of times. V usage is TRBV9 and J usage is TRBJ2-1; 10 bases fit TRBD1. V lost 4 bases, J lost 9 bases, and 7 bases stayed unmatched. Looked up from germline, CDR1 is SGDLS and CDR2 is YYNGEE. CDR3 length: 14 residues. The CDR3 coding sequence is TGTGCCAGCAGCCCGGGACAGGGGAGAGGTGAGCAGTTCTTC. Translation: CASSPGQGRGEQFF.

The genes are TRBV20-1 and TRBJ2-7; the D is unclear. This CDR3 contains 12 residues. Trimming shortened V by 5 bases and J by 3 bases, and 11 bases separated the two germline ends. Looked up from germline, CDR1 is DFQATT and CDR2 is SNEGSKA (reference sequence). DNA of the CDR3: TGCAGTGCTGCTACGGACCGCTACGAGCAGTACTTC. This gives the protein CSAATDRYEQYF.

V is TRBV7-9 and J is TRBJ2-1, with TRBD1 matching over 11 bases. The trim removed 5 bases at V and 3 bases at J, leaving 9 bases unmatched. Looked up from germline, CDR1 is SEHNR and CDR2 is FQNEAQ (reference sequence). CDR3 length: 17 residues. CDR3 sequence: CASSTKTGQGVYNEQFF. DNA of the CDR3: TGTGCCAGCAGCACCAAAACGGGACAGGGGGTCTACAATGAGCAGTTCTTC. The full variable domain, with the rest looked up from reference TRBV7-9 and TRBJ2-1, is DTGVSQNPRHKITKRGQNVTFRCDPISEHNRLYWYRQTLGQGPEFLTYFQNEAQLEKSRLLSDRFSAERPKGSFSTLEIQRTEQGDSAMYLCASSTKTGQGVYNEQFFGPGTRLTVL.

This clonotype came up a few times. Here the CDR3 DNA reads TGTGCCAGCAGAACAGCAGGGGGGGATAATGAAAAACTGTTTTTT. It yields the protein CASRTAGGDNEKLFF. V and J are TRBV12-3 or TRBV12-4 and TRBJ1-4; 7 bases are shared with TRBD1. There are 15 residues in the CDR3. Germline trimming cut 6 bases from V and 4 bases from J; bases unmatched to any gene: 8.

The CDR3, as DNA: TGTGCCAGCAGCTTAGAACTAGCGGCAGGGCGAATTAAAGAGACCCAGTACTTC. Amino acid sequence: CASSLELAAGRIKETQYF. The chain is built from TRBV11-2 and TRBJ2-5; 8 bases line up with TRBD2. V gave up 0 bases and J gave up 3 bases; unmatched junction bases: 12. Per germline, CDR1 SGHAT and CDR2 FQNNGV. There are 18 residues in the CDR3.

A few counts support this clonotype. The CDR3 here is CASSVGGLGSPLHF. CDR3 bases: TGTGCCAGCAGCGTAGGGGGGCTGGGTTCACCCCTCCACTTT. The chain combines TRBV9 with TRBJ1-6; weak D call: TRBD1 (6 bases). From germline, CDR1 is SGDLS and CDR2 YYNGEE. V was shortened by 0 bases and J by 9 bases, with 10 bases between the two germline ends. The CDR3 is 14 residues long.

In its sample, this clonotype was seen many times. This chain links TRBV20-1 with TRBJ2-1; TRBD2 is a possible D gene (5 bases). Trimming left V 4 bases short and J 0 bases short, with 16 bases between. CDR1 is DFQATT, CDR2 SNEGSKA, per germline (reference sequence). The CDR3 runs to 16 residues. CDR3 DNA sequence: TGCAGTGCTAAGGAGGCTCCTACAAGCTCCTACAATGAGCAGTTCTTC. Translated: CSAKEAPTSSYNEQFF.

Many counts were recorded for this clonotype. The V gene is TRBV30, the J gene TRBJ2-7; D uncertain. Germline-derived CDR1 and CDR2 are GTSNPN and SVGIG (reference sequence). The CDR3 loop spans 12 amino acids. V gave up 0 bases and J gave up 3 bases, with 6 bases separating them. CDR3 nucleotides: TGTGCCTGGAGTGTAACGGGCTACGAGCAGTACTTC. Amino acid sequence: CAWSVTGYEQYF.

This clonotype showed up just a few times. This chain uses TRBV7-9 with TRBJ2-1; 11 nucleotides align to TRBD2. Germline V gene lookup returns CDR1 SEHNR and CDR2 FQNEAQ (reference sequence). The J segment lost 8 bases and the V segment lost 5 bases, leaving 8 bases of the junction unmatched. The CDR3 loop spans 15 amino acids. The CDR3 protein is CASSPGLAGGDEQFF. The CDR3 DNA sequence: TGTGCCAGCAGCCCCGGGCTAGCGGGAGGAGATGAGCAGTTCTTC.

This clonotype showed up just a few times. The chain joins TRBV6-6 to TRBJ2-3; 8 bases are shared with TRBD2. The CDR3 has 16 amino acids. The ends lost 4 bases at V and 2 bases at J; junction bases unmatched: 8. CDR1 MNHNY and CDR2 SVGAGI come from the germline V gene (reference sequence). The CDR3 region is CASSLRAGEVTDTQYF. The DNA of the CDR3 is TGTGCCAGCAGTTTACGAGCGGGAGAGGTCACAGATACGCAGTATTTT.

CDR3 nucleotide sequence: TGCAGTGCTAGGGAGGACAGGGTGAGCTATGGCTACACCTTC. It translates to CSAREDRVSYGYTF. The rearrangement links TRBV20-1 to TRBJ1-2; 8 bases line up with TRBD1. After removal of 3 bases from V and 4 bases from J, the junction contained 7 bases not matched to a gene. CDR3 length: 14 amino acids. Germline lookup yields CDR1 DFQATT and CDR2 SNEGSKA (reference sequence).